These T cell receptor beta chains were read from a single sample in a study of beta chain features in type 1 diabetes. Some clones are missing from TCRdb's copy, which holds only in-frame ones; the method was immunoSEQ multiplex PCR. The sample consists of about 360,000 clones, roughly 13% of them appearing once. The specimen was naive CD4+ T cells from blood. These receptors all stem from a man younger than 35 in good health. Both conserved end residues are part of each CDR3. The order of the fields is CDR3 protein, CDR3 DNA, clone size, J gene, V gene, D gene. D genes are given only for firm matches. Only part of the rows carry a size: once, few, many, or a class if the clone is expanded.

CDR3 protein: CASSLLGFPGANVLTF; CDR3 DNA: TGTGCCAGCAGTTTACTCGGGTTTCCCGGGGCCAACGTCCTGACTTTC; clone size: -; J gene: TRBJ2-6; V gene: TRBV28; D gene: -
CDR3 protein: CSVVAGRNQPQHF; CDR3 DNA: TGCAGCGTTGTAGCAGGGCGCAATCAGCCCCAGCATTTT; clone size: -; J gene: TRBJ1-5; V gene: TRBV29-1; D gene: -
CDR3 protein: CASSPGRFGDTEAFF; CDR3 DNA: TGTGCCAGCTCACCGGGTAGGTTCGGGGACACTGAAGCTTTCTTT; clone size: few; J gene: TRBJ1-1; V gene: TRBV18; D gene: -
CDR3 protein: CASSPRAGLYGYTF; CDR3 DNA: TGTGCCAGCAGTCCCCGGGCGGGGCTCTATGGCTACACCTTC; clone size: -; J gene: TRBJ1-2; V gene: TRBV2; D gene: -
CDR3 protein: CATSDRTGARTEAFF; CDR3 DNA: TGTGCCACCAGCGATCGGACAGGGGCGCGTACTGAAGCTTTCTTT; clone size: -; J gene: TRBJ1-1; V gene: TRBV15; D gene: TRBD1
CDR3 protein: CASSVGLAGSGYNEQFF; CDR3 DNA: TGTGCCAGCAGCGTAGGCCTAGCGGGATCTGGGTACAATGAGCAGTTCTTC; clone size: few; J gene: TRBJ2-1; V gene: TRBV9; D gene: TRBD2
CDR3 protein: CASSRDIQETQYF; CDR3 DNA: TGTGCCAGTAGTAGGGACATCCAAGAGACCCAGTACTTC; clone size: -; J gene: TRBJ2-5; V gene: TRBV19; D gene: -
CDR3 protein: CASSKKAGGPGETQYF; CDR3 DNA: TGTGCCAGCAGCAAAAAAGCGGGAGGGCCTGGAGAGACCCAGTACTTC; clone size: -; J gene: TRBJ2-5; V gene: TRBV21-1; D gene: -
CDR3 protein: CASSLDLGQHNEQFF; CDR3 DNA: TGTGCCAGCAGCTTAGATCTCGGACAACACAATGAGCAGTTCTTC; clone size: few; J gene: TRBJ2-1; V gene: TRBV7-6; D gene: -
CDR3 protein: CASSTLDRNTEAFF; CDR3 DNA: TGTGCCAGTAGTACCCTGGACAGGAACACTGAAGCTTTCTTT; clone size: few; J gene: TRBJ1-1; V gene: TRBV19; D gene: -
CDR3 protein: CASSFSGQAYNEQFF; CDR3 DNA: TGTGCCAGCAGCTTCTCGGGACAGGCCTACAATGAGCAGTTCTTC; clone size: -; J gene: TRBJ2-1; V gene: TRBV7-2; D gene: TRBD1
CDR3 protein: CASRAQYNSPLHF; CDR3 DNA: TGTGCCAGCAGAGCACAGTATAATTCACCCCTCCACTTT; clone size: few; J gene: TRBJ1-6; V gene: TRBV7-9; D gene: -
CDR3 protein: CSAGGTTEAFF; CDR3 DNA: TGCAGTGCGGGGGGAACCACTGAAGCTTTCTTT; clone size: few; J gene: TRBJ1-1; V gene: TRBV20-1; D gene: -
CDR3 protein: CASSLVQGDGYTF; CDR3 DNA: TGTGCCAGCAGTTTGGTACAGGGGGATGGCTACACCTTC; clone size: -; J gene: TRBJ1-2; V gene: TRBV28; D gene: TRBD1
CDR3 protein: CASSLGTLNTEAFF; CDR3 DNA: TGTGCCAGCAGCTTAGGGACATTGAACACTGAAGCTTTCTTT; clone size: few; J gene: TRBJ1-1; V gene: TRBV7-2; D gene: -
CDR3 protein: CAWSPTLQGYEKLFF; CDR3 DNA: TGTGCCTGGAGCCCAACCTTACAGGGTTACGAAAAACTGTTTTTT; clone size: few; J gene: TRBJ1-4; V gene: TRBV30; D gene: -
CDR3 protein: CASSLVAGTVGAFF; CDR3 DNA: TGTGCCAGCAGCTTAGTAGCCGGGACAGTTGGCGCTTTCTTT; clone size: -; J gene: TRBJ1-1; V gene: TRBV7-9; D gene: TRBD1
CDR3 protein: CAISEAGFQETQYF; CDR3 DNA: TGTGCCATCAGTGAAGCTGGTTTTCAAGAGACCCAGTACTTC; clone size: few; J gene: TRBJ2-5; V gene: TRBV10-3; D gene: -
CDR3 protein: CASSPRTGGAQQYF; CDR3 DNA: TGCGCCAGCAGCCCGCGGACAGGGGGGGCGCAGCAGTACTTC; clone size: -; J gene: TRBJ2-5; V gene: TRBV5-1; D gene: TRBD1
CDR3 protein: CASSLGFYPGEQYF; CDR3 DNA: TGCGCCAGCAGCTTGGGATTCTATCCGGGGGAGCAGTACTTC; clone size: -; J gene: TRBJ2-7; V gene: TRBV5-1; D gene: -
CDR3 protein: CASSFAGTSGTDTQYF; CDR3 DNA: TGTGCCAGCAGCTTCGCCGGGACTAGCGGCACAGATACGCAGTATTTT; clone size: -; J gene: TRBJ2-3; V gene: TRBV11-2; D gene: TRBD2
CDR3 protein: CASSRGDEKLFF; CDR3 DNA: TGTGCCAGCAGCAGGGGGGACGAAAAACTGTTTTTT; clone size: -; J gene: TRBJ1-4; V gene: TRBV2; D gene: TRBD1
CDR3 protein: CASSPEGRLNEKLFF; CDR3 DNA: TGCGCCAGCAGCCCGGAGGGCAGGCTTAATGAAAAACTGTTTTTT; clone size: -; J gene: TRBJ1-4; V gene: TRBV4-3; D gene: -
CDR3 protein: CASMVADTQYF; CDR3 DNA: TGTGCCAGCATGGTAGCGGATACGCAGTATTTT; clone size: -; J gene: TRBJ2-3; V gene: TRBV2; D gene: -
CDR3 protein: CASTEQGAGNQPQHF; CDR3 DNA: TGTGCCAGTACGGAACAGGGGGCGGGCAATCAGCCCCAGCATTTT; clone size: few; J gene: TRBJ1-5; V gene: TRBV19; D gene: TRBD1
CDR3 protein: CASSVEGRPYNEQFF; CDR3 DNA: TGTGCCAGCAGCGTAGAGGGGCGGCCATACAATGAGCAGTTCTTC; clone size: -; J gene: TRBJ2-1; V gene: TRBV9; D gene: -
CDR3 protein: CASSPGGTGGDQPQHF; CDR3 DNA: TGTGCCAGCTCACCGGGCGGGACAGGGGGCGATCAGCCCCAGCATTTT; clone size: few; J gene: TRBJ1-5; V gene: TRBV18; D gene: TRBD1
CDR3 protein: CASSPVGENTEAFF; CDR3 DNA: TGTGCCAGCTCACCCGTCGGGGAAAACACTGAAGCTTTCTTT; clone size: -; J gene: TRBJ1-1; V gene: TRBV18; D gene: -
CDR3 protein: CASSEDGREIYEQYF; CDR3 DNA: TGTGCCAGCAGCGAAGATGGGCGGGAGATCTACGAGCAGTACTTC; clone size: -; J gene: TRBJ2-7; V gene: TRBV9; D gene: TRBD2
CDR3 protein: CASSFSGQNTDTQYF; CDR3 DNA: TGTGCCAGCAGCTTCTCGGGACAGAACACAGATACGCAGTATTTT; clone size: -; J gene: TRBJ2-3; V gene: TRBV7-2; D gene: TRBD1
CDR3 protein: CASSGQQETQYF; CDR3 DNA: TGCGCCAGCAGCGGCCAGCAAGAGACCCAGTACTTC; clone size: few; J gene: TRBJ2-5; V gene: TRBV5-1; D gene: -